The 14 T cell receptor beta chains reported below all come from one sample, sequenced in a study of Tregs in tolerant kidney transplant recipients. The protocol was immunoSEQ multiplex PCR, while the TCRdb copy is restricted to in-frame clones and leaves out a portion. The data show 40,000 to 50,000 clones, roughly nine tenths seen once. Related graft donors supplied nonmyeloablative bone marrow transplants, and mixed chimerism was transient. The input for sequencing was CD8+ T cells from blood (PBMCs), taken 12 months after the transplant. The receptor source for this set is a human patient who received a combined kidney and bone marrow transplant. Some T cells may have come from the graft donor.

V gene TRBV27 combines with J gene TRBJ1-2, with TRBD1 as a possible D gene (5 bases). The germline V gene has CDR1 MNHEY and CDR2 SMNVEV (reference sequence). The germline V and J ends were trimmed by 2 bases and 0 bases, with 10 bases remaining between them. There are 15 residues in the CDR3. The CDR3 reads CASSLMAGSNYGYTF. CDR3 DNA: TGTGCCAGCAGTTTAATGGCAGGGTCTAACTATGGCTACACCTTC.

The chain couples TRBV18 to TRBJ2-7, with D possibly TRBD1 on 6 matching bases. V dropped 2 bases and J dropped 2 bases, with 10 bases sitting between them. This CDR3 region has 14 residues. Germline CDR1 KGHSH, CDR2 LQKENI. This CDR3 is CASSPNRETYEQYF. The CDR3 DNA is TGTGCCAGCTCACCAAACAGGGAAACCTACGAGCAGTACTTC.

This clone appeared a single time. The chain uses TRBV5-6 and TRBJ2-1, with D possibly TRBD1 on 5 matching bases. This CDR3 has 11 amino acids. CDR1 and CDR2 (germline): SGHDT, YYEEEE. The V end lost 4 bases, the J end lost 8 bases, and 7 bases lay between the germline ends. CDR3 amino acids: CASSVGDEQFF. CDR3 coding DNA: TGTGCCAGCAGCGTAGGGGATGAGCAGTTCTTC.

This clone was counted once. The chain's CDR3 is CASSQPGTSDYEQYF. Here the CDR3 DNA reads TGCGCCAGCAGCCAACCCGGGACTAGCGACTACGAGCAGTACTTC. The chain carries TRBV4-1 and TRBJ2-5; 10 bases are shared with TRBD2. Gene TRBJ2-7 matches the end of the DNA better, so the J call may be wrong. CDR3 size: 15 residues. Germline V gene sequence: CDR1 MGHRA, CDR2 YSYEKL.

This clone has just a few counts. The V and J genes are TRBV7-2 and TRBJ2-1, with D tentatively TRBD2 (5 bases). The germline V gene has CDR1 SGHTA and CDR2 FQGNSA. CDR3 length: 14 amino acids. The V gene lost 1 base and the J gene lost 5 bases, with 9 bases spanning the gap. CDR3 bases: TGTGCCAGCAGCTTAGGCGGGTCCCACAATGAGCAGTTCTTC. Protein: CASSLGGSHNEQFF.

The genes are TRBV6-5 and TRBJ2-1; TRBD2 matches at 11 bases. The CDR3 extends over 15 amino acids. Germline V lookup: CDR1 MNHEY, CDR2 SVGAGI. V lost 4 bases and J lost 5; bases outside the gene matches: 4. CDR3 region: CASSSTSGVDNEQFF. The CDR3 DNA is TGTGCCAGCAGTTCGACTAGCGGGGTGGACAATGAGCAGTTCTTC.

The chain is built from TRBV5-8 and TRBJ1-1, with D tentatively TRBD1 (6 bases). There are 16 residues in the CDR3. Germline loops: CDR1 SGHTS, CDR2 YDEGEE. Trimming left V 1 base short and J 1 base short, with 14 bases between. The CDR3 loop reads CASSLMGGQWNTEAFF. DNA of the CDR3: TGTGCCAGCAGCTTGATGGGGGGGCAGTGGAACACTGAAGCTTTCTTT.

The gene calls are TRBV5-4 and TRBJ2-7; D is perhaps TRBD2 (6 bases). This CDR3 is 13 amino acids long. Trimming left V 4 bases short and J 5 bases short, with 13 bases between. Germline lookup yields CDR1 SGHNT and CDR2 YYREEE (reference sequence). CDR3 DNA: TGTGCCAGCAGCCCACCAGCGGGCGACGAGCAGTACTTC. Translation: CASSPPAGDEQYF. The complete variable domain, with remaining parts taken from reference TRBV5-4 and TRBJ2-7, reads ETGVTQSPTHLIKTRGQQVTLRCSSQSGHNTVSWYQQALGQGPQFIFQYYREEENGRGNFPPRFSGLQFPNYSSELNVNALELDDSALYLCASSPPAGDEQYFGPGTRLTVT.

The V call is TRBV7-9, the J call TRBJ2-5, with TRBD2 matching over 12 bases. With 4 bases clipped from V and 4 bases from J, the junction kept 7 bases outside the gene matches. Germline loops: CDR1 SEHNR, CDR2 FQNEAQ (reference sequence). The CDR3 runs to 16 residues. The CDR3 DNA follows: TGTGCCAGCAGCTCTAGACTAGCGGGAGTGGGAGAGACCCAGTACTTC. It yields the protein CASSSRLAGVGETQYF.

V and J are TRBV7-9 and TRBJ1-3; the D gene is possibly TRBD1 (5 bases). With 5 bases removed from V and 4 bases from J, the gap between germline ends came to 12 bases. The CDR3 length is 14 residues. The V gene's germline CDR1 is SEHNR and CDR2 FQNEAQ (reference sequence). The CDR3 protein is CASSTGGSGNTIYF. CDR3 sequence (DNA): TGTGCCAGCAGCACGGGGGGGAGCGGAAACACCATATATTTT.

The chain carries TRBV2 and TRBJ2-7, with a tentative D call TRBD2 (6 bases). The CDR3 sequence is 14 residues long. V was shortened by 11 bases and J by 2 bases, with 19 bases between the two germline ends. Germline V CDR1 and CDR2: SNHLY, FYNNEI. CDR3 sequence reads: CALSAASAPYEQYF. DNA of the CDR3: TGTGCCCTCAGTGCGGCTAGCGCCCCCTACGAGCAGTACTTC.

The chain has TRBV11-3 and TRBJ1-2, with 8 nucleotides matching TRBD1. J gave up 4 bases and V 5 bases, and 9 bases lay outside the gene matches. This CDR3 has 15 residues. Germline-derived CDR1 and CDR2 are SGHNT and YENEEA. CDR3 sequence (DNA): TGTGCCAGCAGCGGATTTGGACAGGGTGTCTATGGCTACACCTTC. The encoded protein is CASSGFGQGVYGYTF.

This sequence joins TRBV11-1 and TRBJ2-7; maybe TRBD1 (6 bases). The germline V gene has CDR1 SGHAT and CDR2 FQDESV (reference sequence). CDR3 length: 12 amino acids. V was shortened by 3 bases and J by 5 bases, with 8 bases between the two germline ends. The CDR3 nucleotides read TGTGCCAGCAGCTTCGCAGGGGACGAGCAGTACTTC. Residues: CASSFAGDEQYF.

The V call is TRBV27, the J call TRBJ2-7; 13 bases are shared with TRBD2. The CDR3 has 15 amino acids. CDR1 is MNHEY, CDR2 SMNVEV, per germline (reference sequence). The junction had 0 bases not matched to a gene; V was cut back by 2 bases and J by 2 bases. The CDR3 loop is CASSLGTSGAYEQYF. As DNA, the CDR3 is TGTGCCAGCAGTTTAGGGACTAGCGGGGCCTACGAGCAGTACTTC.